Listed here are 32 T cell receptor beta chains from one sample, sequenced in a study of neoadjuvant anti-PD-1 for oral cavity cancer. Sequencing used immunoSEQ multiplex PCR; TCRdb keeps in-frame clones, though not all of them. The sample has about 14,000 clones; more than 65% are singletons. The sequencing here drew on PBMCs, taken before nivolumab (anti-PD-1) treatment. These receptors originate from a person between 35 and 79 years old with oral cavity squamous cell carcinoma.

This clone showed up just a few times. V usage is TRBV6-1 and J usage is TRBJ1-6; D uncertain. The CDR3 has 14 residues. V was trimmed by 0 bases and J by 7 bases, leaving 7 bases between them. CDR1 MNHNS and CDR2 SASEGT come from the germline V gene. The CDR3 sequence is CASSEAARNSPLHF. The CDR3 DNA is TGTGCCAGCAGTGAAGCCGCCAGAAATTCACCCCTCCACTTT.

This sequence joins TRBV30 and TRBJ2-3, with TRBD2 matching over 11 bases. The V gene end was trimmed by 0 bases and the J gene end by 2 bases; junction bases not matched to a gene: 1. The CDR3 is made up of 15 amino acids. Germline assignment: CDR1 GTSNPN and CDR2 SVGIG (reference sequence). CDR3 bases: TGTGCCTGGAGTGTGGGACTAGCGGACACAGATACGCAGTATTTT. It specifies CAWSVGLADTDTQYF.

This clone was counted once. The gene calls are TRBV5-4 and TRBJ1-1; D remains unclear. Looked up from germline, CDR1 is SGHNT and CDR2 is YYREEE (reference sequence). The CDR3 has 14 residues. The V end was cut by 1 base, the J end by 1 base, with 8 bases between. Written as DNA, the CDR3 is TGTGCCAGCAGCTTGACCTCCGAGAACACTGAAGCTTTCTTT. Amino acids: CASSLTSENTEAFF.

This chain connects TRBV25-1 to TRBJ1-1, with D maybe TRBD1 (5 bases). The germline gives CDR1 MGHDK, CDR2 SYGVNS. The CDR3 loop spans 12 amino acids. Trimming removed 9 bases from V and 9 bases from J, with 17 bases in between. The CDR3 protein is CASAPGQGKAFF. CDR3 DNA sequence: TGTGCCAGTGCCCCCGGGCAGGGCAAAGCTTTCTTT.

A few counts support this clone. The rearrangement uses TRBV5-1 and TRBJ2-1; the match to TRBD2 covers 8 bases. V was clipped by 3 bases and J by 8 bases; unmatched bases: 13. CDR1 SGHRS and CDR2 YFSETQ come from the germline V gene. CDR3 length: 16 residues. The CDR3 coding sequence is TGCGCCAGCAGCTCGACCGGGACTAGGGCCGTCGATGAGCAGTTCTTC. The encoded protein is CASSSTGTRAVDEQFF.

The CDR3 is CASSELQENQPQHF. Written as DNA, the CDR3 is TGTGCCAGCAGTGAGTTACAGGAGAATCAGCCCCAGCATTTT. The chain links TRBV6-6 to TRBJ1-5, with D possibly matching TRBD1 (5 bases). This CDR3 is 14 amino acids long. V was shortened by 5 bases and J by 4 bases, with 12 bases between the two germline ends. Germline-derived CDR1 and CDR2 are MNHNY and SVGAGI (reference sequence).

V usage is TRBV7-9 and J usage is TRBJ1-6; 7 positions agree with TRBD1. CDR3 length equals 14 residues. Trimming took 5 bases from V and 13 from J; bases not matched to a gene: 11. From germline, CDR1 is SEHNR and CDR2 FQNEAQ (reference sequence). CDR3 sequence: CASSQTGSMSPLHF. The CDR3 DNA follows: TGTGCCAGCAGCCAGACAGGGTCGATGAGTCCCCTCCACTTT.

V and J are TRBV10-2 and TRBJ2-1; 8 nucleotides line up with TRBD1. Germline V CDR1 and CDR2: WSHSY, SAAADI. The ends lost 2 bases at V and 4 bases at J; junction bases unmatched: 7. There are 16 residues in the CDR3. This chain's CDR3 is CASSEGTGILYNEQFF. The CDR3 coding sequence is TGCGCCAGCAGTGAGGGGACAGGAATCCTTTACAATGAGCAGTTCTTC.

This clone was found a few times. This chain uses TRBV6-5 with TRBJ1-2; D is ambiguous. Looked up from germline, CDR1 is MNHEY and CDR2 is SVGAGI. The V end was cut by 5 bases, the J end by 8 bases, with 12 bases between. The CDR3 is 12 residues long. The CDR3 region has the DNA TGTGCCAGCAGTACGCCCCTCAGCGGCTACACCTTC. This sequence encodes CASSTPLSGYTF.

This chain uses TRBV27 with TRBJ1-6; TRBD1 aligns across 9 bases. Germline-derived CDR1 and CDR2 are MNHEY and SMNVEV (reference sequence). V lost 5 bases to trimming and J lost 9 bases; unmatched junction nucleotides: 5. This CDR3 has 14 amino acids. This CDR3 is CASSVGQGTSPLHF. CDR3 sequence (DNA): TGTGCCAGCAGTGTGGGACAGGGAACTTCACCCCTCCACTTT.

The J gene is TRBJ2-7, the V gene TRBV7-6; D is unclear. Trimming removed 4 bases from V and 0 bases from J, with 7 bases in between. The CDR3 contains 13 residues. CDR1 and CDR2 (germline): SGHVS, FNYEAQ. CDR3 loop: CASSSPSSYEQYF. The CDR3 DNA is TGTGCCAGCAGCTCCCCCAGCTCCTACGAGCAGTACTTC. The full variable domain, its missing parts supplied by reference TRBV7-6 and TRBJ2-7, is GAGVSQSPRYKVTKRGQDVALRCDPISGHVSLYWYRQALGQGPEFLTYFNYEAQQDKSGLPNDRFSAERPEGSISTLTIQRTEQRDSAMYRCASSSPSSYEQYFGPGTRLTVT.

The chain recombines TRBV6-5 with TRBJ1-5; no reliable D call. Between the trimmed V and J ends, which lost 6 bases and 0 bases, there was a span of 12 bases. The CDR3 runs to 15 residues. In germline, CDR1 is MNHEY, CDR2 SVGAGI. CDR3 loop: CASRLTPNSNQPQHF. CDR3 nucleotide sequence: TGTGCCAGCAGACTGACCCCCAATAGCAATCAGCCCCAGCATTTT.

The chain joins TRBV30 to TRBJ1-5; tentatively, D is TRBD1 (5 bases). CDR1 and CDR2 from the germline V gene are GTSNPN and SVGIG (reference sequence). V lost 0 bases and J lost 1, with 13 bases in between. The length of the CDR3 is 16 residues. The CDR3 region is CAWSVPGALSNQPQHF. CDR3 coding DNA: TGTGCCTGGAGTGTACCTGGGGCATTGAGCAATCAGCCCCAGCATTTT.

The chain couples TRBV11-1 to TRBJ1-1, with D unresolved. There are 13 residues in the CDR3. Per germline, CDR1 SGHAT and CDR2 FQDESV (reference sequence). The V and J ends lost 1 base and 11 bases respectively, with 14 bases between them. Written as DNA, the CDR3 is TGTGCCAGCAGCTTAGTAGGCTCCGGTGCGGCTTTCTTT. Translated, it gives CASSLVGSGAAFF.

A few counts support this clone. V gene TRBV6-1 combines with J gene TRBJ1-3; D uncertain. The CDR3 extends over 13 amino acids. Germline assignment: CDR1 MNHNS and CDR2 SASEGT. Here the CDR3 reads CATWADTGNTIYF. The CDR3 coding sequence is TGTGCTACGTGGGCAGATACCGGAAACACCATATATTTT.

The rearrangement joins TRBV6-5 to TRBJ1-1, with D unresolved. CDR1 is MNHEY and CDR2 is SVGAGI in the germline V gene. The CDR3 has 14 residues. V was shortened by 5 bases and J by 10 bases, with 20 bases between the two germline ends. CDR3 DNA: TGTGCCAGCAGTCCACTTGACTCCTCCTCGGGAGCTTTCTTT. Translated: CASSPLDSSSGAFF.

This chain uses TRBV7-9 with TRBJ1-5; 10 nucleotides align to TRBD1. The J segment lost 4 bases and the V segment lost 3 bases, leaving 6 bases of the junction unmatched. From germline, CDR1 is SEHNR and CDR2 FQNEAQ (reference sequence). The CDR3 totals 16 residues. The CDR3: CASSLGDRGDNQPQHF. The CDR3, as DNA: TGTGCCAGCAGCTTGGGGGACAGGGGTGATAATCAGCCCCAGCATTTT.

This chain joins TRBV6-1 and TRBJ2-2; 8 bases agree with TRBD1. The CDR3 totals 15 residues. Germline-derived CDR1 and CDR2 are MNHNS and SASEGT. The V segment lost 7 bases and the J segment 5 bases; nucleotides outside the gene matches: 9. The CDR3 loop is CASKRTGWGTGELFF. Here the CDR3 DNA reads TGTGCCAGCAAGCGGACAGGGTGGGGAACCGGGGAGCTGTTTTTT.

This clone was observed a single time. This chain joins TRBV5-8 and TRBJ1-1; tentatively, D is TRBD1 (5 bases). Germline CDR1 reads SGHTS; CDR2 reads YDEGEE. The V end was cut by 3 bases, the J end by 3 bases, with 18 bases between. This CDR3 is built from 16 residues. Here the CDR3 reads CASSSHRGSSDTEAFF. The CDR3 DNA reads TGTGCCAGCAGCTCTCACCGGGGGTCTTCGGACACTGAAGCTTTCTTT. The variable domain in full, with the rest retrieved from reference TRBV5-8 and TRBJ1-1, is EAGVTQSPTHLIKTRGQQATLRCSPISGHTSVYWYQQALGLGLQFLLWYDEGEERNRGNFPPRFSGRQFPNYSSELNVNALELEDSALYLCASSSHRGSSDTEAFFGQGTRLTVV.

This chain links TRBV9 with TRBJ2-1; 8 bases align to TRBD1. The CDR3 runs to 15 residues. Germline V gene sequence: CDR1 SGDLS, CDR2 YYNGEE. V lost 2 bases and J lost 3; bases outside the gene matches: 4. The CDR3 loop reads CASSVGTGDYNEQFF. CDR3 sequence (DNA): TGTGCCAGCAGCGTTGGGACAGGAGACTACAATGAGCAGTTCTTC.

This clone was seen a single time. The chain uses TRBV7-2 and TRBJ2-1; TRBD2 agrees at 7 bases. This CDR3 spans 15 amino acids. The ends lost 2 bases at V and 9 bases at J; junction bases unmatched: 10. CDR1 is SGHTA, CDR2 FQGNSA, per germline. CDR3 DNA: TGTGCCAGCAGCTTATCCGGGGGAGGGCCCATTGAGCAGTTCTTC. This codes for CASSLSGGGPIEQFF. Combining the CDR3 with reference TRBV7-2 and TRBJ2-1 gives the whole variable domain GAGVSQSPSNKVTEKGKDVELRCDPISGHTALYWYRQSLGQGLEFLIYFQGNSAPDKSGLPSDRFSAERTGGSVSTLTIQRTQQEDSAVYLCASSLSGGGPIEQFFGPGTRLTVL.

As DNA, the CDR3 is TGCGCCAGCACCTGGACCCCGAAAAATTCACCCCTCCACTTT. Amino acid sequence: CASTWTPKNSPLHF. This sequence joins TRBV4-1 and TRBJ1-6; no clear D gene. Per germline, CDR1 MGHRA and CDR2 YSYEKL. This CDR3 region has 14 residues. Trimming took off 7 bases at V and 7 bases at J, with 14 bases between the two ends.

The V and J genes are TRBV19 and TRBJ1-5, with D maybe TRBD1 (5 bases). Germline V CDR1 and CDR2: LNHDA, SQIVND (reference sequence). The CDR3 has 15 amino acids. Between the trimmed V and J ends, which lost 4 bases and 7 bases, there was a span of 17 bases. The CDR3 region has the DNA TGTGCCAGTAGTACCCCCGGCAGGGTAGGGCAGCCCCAGCATTTT. Amino acid sequence: CASSTPGRVGQPQHF.

The rearrangement joins TRBV7-8 to TRBJ2-5, with 9 bases identical to TRBD2. The CDR3 extends over 16 amino acids. Germline V gives CDR1 SGHVS, CDR2 FQNEAQ. The J segment lost 6 bases and the V segment lost 2 bases, leaving 10 bases of the junction unmatched. The CDR3, as DNA: TGTGCCAGCAGCTTATGGCGTGCGCTAGCGGGGCAGACCCAGTACTTC. Amino acids: CASSLWRALAGQTQYF.

The chain couples TRBV15 to TRBJ2-7, with 10 positions matching TRBD2. The germline gives CDR1 LNHNV, CDR2 YYDKDF (reference sequence). This CDR3 has 13 amino acids. V shed 7 bases and J 2 bases; nucleotides not matched to a gene: 2. The CDR3 loop is CATKAGGPYEQYF. Here the CDR3 DNA reads TGTGCCACCAAAGCGGGAGGGCCCTACGAGCAGTACTTC.

This rearrangement joins TRBV5-1 to TRBJ2-5; 7 positions match TRBD1. Germline V lookup: CDR1 SGHRS, CDR2 YFSETQ. V dropped 7 bases and J dropped 6; count of bases not matched to a gene: 15. The length of the CDR3 is 15 residues. This CDR3 is CASHPKQGWEQTQYF. DNA of the CDR3: TGCGCCAGCCACCCGAAACAGGGGTGGGAGCAGACCCAGTACTTC.

This clone was seen a few times. The V gene is TRBV30, the J gene TRBJ1-6; no clear D. V was pared by 0 bases and J by 10 bases, with 7 bases between. This CDR3 region has 12 residues. Per the germline V gene, CDR1 is GTSNPN and CDR2 is SVGIG (reference sequence). The CDR3 region has the DNA TGTGCCTGGAGTGTACGAGGATCACCCCTCCACTTT. Translated: CAWSVRGSPLHF.

This clone showed up just a few times. The chain has TRBV29-1 and TRBJ1-2; 7 nucleotides align to TRBD1. V was clipped by 7 bases and J by 4 bases; unmatched bases: 9. This CDR3 is 13 amino acids long. Germline V gene data show CDR1 as SQVTM and CDR2 as ANQGSEA. The CDR3 loop reads CSGSGGTAYGYTF. The CDR3 DNA is TGCAGCGGATCCGGTGGGACAGCCTATGGCTACACCTTC.

CDR3 in amino acids: CAWSEVGTGGRETQYF. CDR3 DNA sequence: TGTGCCTGGAGCGAAGTCGGGACAGGGGGCCGAGAGACCCAGTACTTC. The rearrangement uses TRBV30 and TRBJ2-5; 12 positions match TRBD1. In germline, CDR1 is GTSNPN, CDR2 SVGIG (reference sequence). The CDR3 spans 16 residues. After removal of 3 bases from V and 4 bases from J, the junction contained 9 bases not matched to a gene.

The CDR3 DNA reads as TGCAGCGGCCAAGGGGGGGTCCAAGAGACCCAGTACTTC. As protein: CSGQGGVQETQYF. The chain recombines TRBV29-1 with TRBJ2-5; the D gene is possibly TRBD2 (7 bases). CDR1 and CDR2 (germline): SQVTM, ANQGSEA. Trimming stripped 7 bases from V and 1 base from J, with 13 bases between. The CDR3 sequence is 13 residues long.

V usage is TRBV21-1 and J usage is TRBJ2-5; no DNA check was done on the table's D call, TRBD2. TRBV21-1 is a recognized pseudogene. The length of the CDR3 is 13 residues. The CDR3 DNA is TGTGCCAGCGGGACTAGTTACGAAGAGACCCAGTACTTC. This gives the protein CASGTSYEETQYF.

This rearrangement joins TRBV13 to TRBJ1-1; D is perhaps TRBD1 (5 bases). Deletions cut 5 bases from V and 5 bases from J, with 12 bases between. This CDR3 region has 13 residues. Germline V gene lookup returns CDR1 PRHDT and CDR2 FYEKMQ (reference sequence). This CDR3 is CASSPGPLTEAFF. The CDR3 bases are TGTGCCAGCAGCCCAGGGCCCTTGACTGAAGCTTTCTTT.